One T cell receptor beta chain is described in this entry. Its antigen is undetermined. The sample is drawn from a study of OX40 agonist ivuxolimab in advanced cancers. Study-level background: The treatment was a fully human IgG2 OX40 agonist, ivuxolimab. General observations from the study: The expanded peripheral T cells' antigen specificity was not determined.

The protocol was immunoSEQ multiplex PCR, while the TCRdb copy is restricted to in-frame clones and leaves out a portion. This sample has about 54,000 clones, with roughly 92% found just once. Deletions cut 1 base from V and 6 bases from J, with 13 bases between. In germline, CDR1 is LGHNA, CDR2 YSLEER. The CDR3 extends over 14 amino acids. V gene TRBV4-3 combines with J gene TRBJ2-7, with D perhaps given as TRBD1 or TRBD2 (6 bases each). The source material was CD4+ or CD8+ T cells sorted from blood, sampled in a trial of the OX40 agonist ivuxolimab. The source is an adult with an advanced solid tumor such as melanoma, head and neck, liver or kidney cancer. CDR3 nucleotide sequence: TGCGCCAGCAGCCAAGTGAGGGGGGAAGGCGAGCAGTACTTC. It codes for CASSQVRGEGEQYF.